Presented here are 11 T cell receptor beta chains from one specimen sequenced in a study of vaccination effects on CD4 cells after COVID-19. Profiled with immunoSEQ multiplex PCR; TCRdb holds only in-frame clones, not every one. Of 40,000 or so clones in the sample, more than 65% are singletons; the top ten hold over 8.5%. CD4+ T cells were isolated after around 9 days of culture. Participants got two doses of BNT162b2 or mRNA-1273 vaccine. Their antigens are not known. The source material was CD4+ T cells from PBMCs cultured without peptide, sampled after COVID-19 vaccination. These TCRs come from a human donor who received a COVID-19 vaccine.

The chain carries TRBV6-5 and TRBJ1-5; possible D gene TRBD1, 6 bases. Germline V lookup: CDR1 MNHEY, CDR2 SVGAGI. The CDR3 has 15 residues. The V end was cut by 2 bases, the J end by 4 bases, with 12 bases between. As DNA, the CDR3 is TGTGCCAGCAGTTACACGGGAGGACAGAATCAGCCCCAGCATTTT. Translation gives CASSYTGGQNQPQHF.

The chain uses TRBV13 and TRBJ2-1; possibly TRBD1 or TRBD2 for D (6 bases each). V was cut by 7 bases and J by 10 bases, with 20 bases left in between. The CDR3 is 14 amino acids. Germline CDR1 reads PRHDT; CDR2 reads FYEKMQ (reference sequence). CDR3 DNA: TGTGCCAGCACCAGGCGGGGTCCGCAGGGGGAGCAGTTCTTC. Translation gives CASTRRGPQGEQFF.

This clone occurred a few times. The CDR3 sequence: CASSAQGAMTAFF. CDR3 nucleotide sequence: TGTGCCAGTAGCGCCCAGGGGGCGATGACGGCTTTCTTT. This chain links TRBV19 with TRBJ1-1, with 8 bases aligning to TRBD1. With V trimmed by 6 bases and J by 11 bases, 11 bases remained unmatched. Germline lookup yields CDR1 LNHDA and CDR2 SQIVND (reference sequence). The CDR3 contains 13 residues. The full variable domain, completed using reference TRBV19 and TRBJ1-1, is DGGITQSPKYLFRKEGQNVTLSCEQNLNHDAMYWYRQDPGQGLRLIYYSQIVNDFQKGDIAEGYSVSREKKESFPLTVTSAQKNPTAFYLCASSAQGAMTAFFGQGTRLTVV.

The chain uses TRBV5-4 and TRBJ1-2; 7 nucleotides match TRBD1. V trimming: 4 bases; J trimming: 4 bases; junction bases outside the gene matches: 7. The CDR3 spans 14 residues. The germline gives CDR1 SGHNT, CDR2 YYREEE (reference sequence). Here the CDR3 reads CASSRDSSPYGYTF. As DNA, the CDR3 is TGTGCCAGCAGCAGGGACAGCTCGCCCTATGGCTACACCTTC.

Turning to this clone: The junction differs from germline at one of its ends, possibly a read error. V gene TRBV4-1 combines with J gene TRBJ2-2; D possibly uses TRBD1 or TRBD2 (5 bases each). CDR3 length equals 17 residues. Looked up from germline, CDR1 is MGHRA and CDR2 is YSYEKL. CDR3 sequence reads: CASRQVGDRRNTGELFF. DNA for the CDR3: TGCGCCAGCCGCCAGGTGGGAGACAGACGTAACACCGGGGAGCTGTTTTTT.

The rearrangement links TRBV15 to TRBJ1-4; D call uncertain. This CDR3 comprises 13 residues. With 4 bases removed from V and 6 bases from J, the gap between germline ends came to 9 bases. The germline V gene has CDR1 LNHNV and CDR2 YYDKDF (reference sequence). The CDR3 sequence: CATSTGVDEKLFF. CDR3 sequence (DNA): TGTGCCACCAGCACAGGTGTTGATGAAAAACTGTTTTTT.

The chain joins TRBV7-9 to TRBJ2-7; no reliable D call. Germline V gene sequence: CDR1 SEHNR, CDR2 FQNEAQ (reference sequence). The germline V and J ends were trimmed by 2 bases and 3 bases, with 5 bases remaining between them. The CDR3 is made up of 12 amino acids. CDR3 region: CASSLNYYEQYF. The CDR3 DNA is TGTGCCAGCAGCTTAAATTACTACGAGCAGTACTTC.

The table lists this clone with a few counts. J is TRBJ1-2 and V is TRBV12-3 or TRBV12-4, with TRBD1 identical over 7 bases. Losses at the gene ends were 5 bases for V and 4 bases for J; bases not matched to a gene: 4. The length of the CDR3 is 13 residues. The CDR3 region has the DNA TGTGCCAGCAGTCGGGACAGCGGCTATGGCTACACCTTC. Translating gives CASSRDSGYGYTF.

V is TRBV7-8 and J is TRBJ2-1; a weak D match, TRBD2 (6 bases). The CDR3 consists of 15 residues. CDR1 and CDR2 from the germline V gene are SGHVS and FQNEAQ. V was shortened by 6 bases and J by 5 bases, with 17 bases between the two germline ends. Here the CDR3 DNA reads TGTGCCAGCAGGGACCCCGGGACTCTGAACAATGAGCAGTTCTTC. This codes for CASRDPGTLNNEQFF. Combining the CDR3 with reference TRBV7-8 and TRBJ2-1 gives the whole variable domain GAGVSQSPRYKVAKRGQDVALRCDPISGHVSLFWYQQALGQGPEFLTYFQNEAQLDKSGLPSDRFFAERPEGSVSTLKIQRTQQEDSAVYLCASRDPGTLNNEQFFGPGTRLTVL.

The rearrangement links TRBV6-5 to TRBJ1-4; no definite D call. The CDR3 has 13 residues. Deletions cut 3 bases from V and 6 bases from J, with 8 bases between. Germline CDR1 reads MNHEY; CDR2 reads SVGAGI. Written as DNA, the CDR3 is TGTGCCAGCAGTTATGGGGAGTATGAAAAACTGTTTTTT. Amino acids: CASSYGEYEKLFF.

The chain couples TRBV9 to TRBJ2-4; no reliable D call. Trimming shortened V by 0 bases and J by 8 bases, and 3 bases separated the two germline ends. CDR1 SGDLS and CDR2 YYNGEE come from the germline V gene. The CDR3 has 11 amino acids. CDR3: CASSVDHIQYF. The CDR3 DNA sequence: TGTGCCAGCAGCGTAGACCACATTCAGTACTTC.